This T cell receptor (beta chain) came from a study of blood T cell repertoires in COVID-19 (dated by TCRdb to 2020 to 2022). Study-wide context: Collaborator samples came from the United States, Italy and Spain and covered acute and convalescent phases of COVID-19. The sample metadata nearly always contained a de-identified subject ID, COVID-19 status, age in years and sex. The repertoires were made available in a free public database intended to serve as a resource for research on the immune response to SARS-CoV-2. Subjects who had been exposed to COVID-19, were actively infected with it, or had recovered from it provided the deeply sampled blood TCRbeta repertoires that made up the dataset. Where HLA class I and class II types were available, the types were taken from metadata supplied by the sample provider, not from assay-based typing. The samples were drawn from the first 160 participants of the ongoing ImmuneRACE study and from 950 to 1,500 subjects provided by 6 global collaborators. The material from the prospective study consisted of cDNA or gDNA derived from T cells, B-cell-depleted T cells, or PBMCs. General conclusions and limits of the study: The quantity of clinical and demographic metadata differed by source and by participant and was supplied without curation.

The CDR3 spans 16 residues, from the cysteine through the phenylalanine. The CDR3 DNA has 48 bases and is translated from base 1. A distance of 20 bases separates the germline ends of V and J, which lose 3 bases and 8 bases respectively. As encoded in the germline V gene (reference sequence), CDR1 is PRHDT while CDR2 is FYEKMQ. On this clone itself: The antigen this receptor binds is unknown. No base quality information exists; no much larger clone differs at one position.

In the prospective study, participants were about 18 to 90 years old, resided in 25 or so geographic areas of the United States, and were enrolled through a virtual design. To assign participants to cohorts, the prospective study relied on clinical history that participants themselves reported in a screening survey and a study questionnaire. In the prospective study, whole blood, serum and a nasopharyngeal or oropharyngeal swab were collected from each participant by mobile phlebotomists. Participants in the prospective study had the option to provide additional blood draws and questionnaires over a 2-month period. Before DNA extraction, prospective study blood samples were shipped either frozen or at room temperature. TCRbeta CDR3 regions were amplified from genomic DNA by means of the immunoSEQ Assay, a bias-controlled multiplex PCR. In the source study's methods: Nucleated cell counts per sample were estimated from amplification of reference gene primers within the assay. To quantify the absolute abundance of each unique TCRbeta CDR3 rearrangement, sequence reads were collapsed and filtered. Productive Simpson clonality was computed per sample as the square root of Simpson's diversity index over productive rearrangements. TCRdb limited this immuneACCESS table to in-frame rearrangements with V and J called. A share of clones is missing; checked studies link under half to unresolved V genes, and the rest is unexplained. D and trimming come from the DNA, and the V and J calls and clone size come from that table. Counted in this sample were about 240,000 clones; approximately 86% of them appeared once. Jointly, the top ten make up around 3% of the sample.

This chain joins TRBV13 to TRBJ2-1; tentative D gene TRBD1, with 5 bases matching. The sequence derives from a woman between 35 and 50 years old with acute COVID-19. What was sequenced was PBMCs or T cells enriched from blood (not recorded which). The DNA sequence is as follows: TGTGCCAGCAGCTTTACAGGCCAGGGCCCCGTGGATGAGCAGTTCTTC. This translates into CASSFTGQGPVDEQFF.